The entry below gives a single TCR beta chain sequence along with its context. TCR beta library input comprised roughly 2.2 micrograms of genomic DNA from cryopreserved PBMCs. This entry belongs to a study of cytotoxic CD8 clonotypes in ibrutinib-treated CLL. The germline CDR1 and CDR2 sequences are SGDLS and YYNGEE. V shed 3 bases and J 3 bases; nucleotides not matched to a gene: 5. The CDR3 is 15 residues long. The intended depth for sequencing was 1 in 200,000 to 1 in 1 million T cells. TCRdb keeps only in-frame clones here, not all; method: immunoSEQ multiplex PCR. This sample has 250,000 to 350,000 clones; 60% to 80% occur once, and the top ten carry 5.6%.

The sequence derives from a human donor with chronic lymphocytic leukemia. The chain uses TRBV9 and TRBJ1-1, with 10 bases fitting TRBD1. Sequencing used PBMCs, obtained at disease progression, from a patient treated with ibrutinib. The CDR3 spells CASSGQGAGDTEAFF. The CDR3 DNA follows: TGTGCCAGCAGCGGACAGGGGGCTGGAGACACTGAAGCTTTCTTT.